The source of this TCR beta chain is a study of cytomegalovirus exposure and HLA in healthy donors. This clone has only one observation. Its cognate antigen is unknown. Study outcomes and limitations: Most TCRs appeared rarely, but some public TCRs recurred in many donors. The classifier was said to identify cytomegalovirus status with high specificity and sensitivity. In vitro data verified three CMV-associated chains as specific for CMV antigens. Listed as cytomegalovirus-associated were around 160 TCR beta chains.

This table comes from immunoSEQ multiplex PCR, and its TCRdb copy is limited to in-frame clones, with some not included. Found here are approximately 160,000 clones, 80% to 90% of them singletons; the top ten hold approximately 5%. The clonotype comes from a woman aged 30 to 39 in good health and CMV-seronegative. Material: PBMCs.

The DNA for the CDR3 is TGTGCCGGAACAAACCGACTAGCGCTGCCAAGCAATGAGCAGTTCTTC. Protein product: CAGTNRLALPSNEQFF. The V and J genes are TRBV30 and TRBJ2-1, with 8 bases identical to TRBD2. The germline V gene has CDR1 GTSNPN and CDR2 SVGIG (reference sequence). This CDR3 is 16 amino acids long. V shed 8 bases and J 6 bases; nucleotides not matched to a gene: 18. Full variable domain (missing parts from reference TRBV30 and TRBJ2-1): SQTIHQWPATLVQPVGSPLSLECTVEGTSNPNLYWYRQAAGRGLQLLFYSVGIGQISSEVPQNLSASRPQDRQFILSSKKLLLSDSGFYLCAGTNRLALPSNEQFFGPGTRLTVL.